Listed below are T cell receptor beta chains from one sample, sequenced in a study of vaccination effects on CD4 cells after COVID-19. The protocol was immunoSEQ multiplex PCR, while the TCRdb copy is restricted to in-frame clones and leaves out a portion. This table has tens of thousands of clones, around 80% appearing once. For these receptors, no antigen is known. Source: CD4+ T cells from PBMCs cultured with HIV peptides, taken before COVID-19 vaccination. These receptors originate from a human donor who had a prior SARS-CoV-2 infection. Each CDR3 is given with its conserved first and last residue. The D gene is left open where the match is weak. Where a row states a size, it is once, few, many or the class of an expanded clone; other rows omit it.

v_gene: TRBV5-1
abundance: -
d_gene: -
j_gene: TRBJ1-1
CDR3aa: CASNTATNTEAFF
CDR3nt: TGCGCCAGTAACACCGCCACGAACACTGAAGCTTTCTTT

v_gene: TRBV21-1
abundance: -
d_gene: -
j_gene: TRBJ2-7
CDR3aa: CASSKEEGQAGYF
CDR3nt: TGTGCCAGCAGCAAAGAGGAGGGACAGGCGGGGTACTTC

v_gene: TRBV18
abundance: -
d_gene: TRBD2
j_gene: TRBJ2-7
CDR3aa: CASSDGTSGSGGLEQYF
CDR3nt: TGTGCCAGCTCAGACGGGACTAGCGGGAGTGGGGGTCTCGAGCAGTACTTC

v_gene: TRBV10-3
abundance: -
d_gene: TRBD2
j_gene: TRBJ2-5
CDR3aa: CAIRYGTSEGETQYF
CDR3nt: TGTGCCATCAGATACGGGACTAGCGAGGGAGAGACCCAGTACTTC

v_gene: TRBV5-1
abundance: -
d_gene: -
j_gene: TRBJ1-2
CDR3aa: CASSLGGSNYGYTF
CDR3nt: TGCGCCAGCAGCTTGGGTGGGAGCAACTATGGCTACACCTTC

v_gene: TRBV5-6
abundance: once
d_gene: TRBD1
j_gene: TRBJ1-2
CDR3aa: CASSSEPGTGRGYTF
CDR3nt: TGTGCCAGCAGCTCCGAACCCGGGACAGGGCGGGGCTACACCTTC

v_gene: TRBV7-3
abundance: -
d_gene: -
j_gene: TRBJ2-1
CDR3aa: CASSLDAFYNEQFF
CDR3nt: TGTGCCAGCAGCCTGGACGCGTTTTACAATGAGCAGTTCTTC

v_gene: TRBV3-1/TRBV3-2
abundance: -
d_gene: -
j_gene: TRBJ2-3
CDR3aa: CASSQSSTVSTDTQYF
CDR3nt: TGTGCCAGCAGCCAATCCTCCACAGTAAGCACAGATACGCAGTATTTT

v_gene: TRBV2
abundance: -
d_gene: -
j_gene: TRBJ2-7
CDR3aa: CASSEVRGSYEQYF
CDR3nt: TGTGCCAGCAGTGAGGTCAGGGGTTCCTACGAGCAGTACTTC

v_gene: TRBV5-4
abundance: -
d_gene: TRBD1
j_gene: TRBJ1-2
CDR3aa: CASSLKGADGYTF
CDR3nt: TGTGCCAGCAGCTTGAAGGGGGCTGATGGCTACACCTTC

v_gene: TRBV27
abundance: -
d_gene: -
j_gene: TRBJ2-7
CDR3aa: CASSFLAGAYEQYF
CDR3nt: TGTGCCAGCAGTTTTCTTGCCGGTGCCTACGAGCAGTACTTC

v_gene: TRBV2
abundance: -
d_gene: -
j_gene: TRBJ2-7
CDR3aa: CASSEGWQIYEQYF
CDR3nt: TGTGCCAGCAGTGAAGGGTGGCAGATCTACGAGCAGTACTTC

v_gene: TRBV6-5
abundance: -
d_gene: TRBD1
j_gene: TRBJ2-3
CDR3aa: CASRVGQAFTDTQYF
CDR3nt: TGTGCCAGTAGGGTTGGACAGGCATTCACAGATACGCAGTATTTT

v_gene: TRBV4-1
abundance: -
d_gene: -
j_gene: TRBJ1-3
CDR3aa: CASSQDGQGGNTIYF
CDR3nt: TGCGCCAGCAGCCAAGATGGCCAGGGGGGAAACACCATATATTTT

v_gene: TRBV11-3
abundance: -
d_gene: -
j_gene: TRBJ2-1
CDR3aa: CASKSGGNEQFF
CDR3nt: TGTGCCAGCAAATCGGGTGGCAATGAGCAGTTCTTC

v_gene: TRBV18
abundance: -
d_gene: TRBD2
j_gene: TRBJ2-7
CDR3aa: CASSPGLAGVAGEQYF
CDR3nt: TGTGCCAGCTCTCCCGGACTAGCGGGAGTGGCGGGGGAGCAGTACTTC

v_gene: TRBV24-1
abundance: -
d_gene: TRBD2
j_gene: TRBJ2-3
CDR3aa: CATSRTSGTQDTQYF
CDR3nt: TGTGCCACCAGCCGGACTAGCGGGACTCAGGATACGCAGTATTTT

v_gene: TRBV18
abundance: -
d_gene: -
j_gene: TRBJ2-7
CDR3aa: CASSPRRGADEQYF
CDR3nt: TGTGCCAGCTCACCACGGAGGGGGGCGGACGAGCAGTACTTC

v_gene: TRBV18
abundance: -
d_gene: TRBD2
j_gene: TRBJ2-7
CDR3aa: CASSLTSGYPYEQYF
CDR3nt: TGTGCCAGCTCACTGACTAGCGGATATCCCTACGAGCAGTACTTC

v_gene: TRBV13
abundance: -
d_gene: TRBD2
j_gene: TRBJ2-3
CDR3aa: CASSPIVAGGPTDTQYF
CDR3nt: TGTGCCAGCAGCCCGATAGTAGCGGGGGGGCCCACAGATACGCAGTATTTT

v_gene: TRBV5-1
abundance: -
d_gene: TRBD2
j_gene: TRBJ2-3
CDR3aa: CASSLLTSGSSDTQYF
CDR3nt: TGCGCCAGCAGCTTGTTAACTAGCGGGAGTTCGGATACGCAGTATTTT

v_gene: TRBV11-3
abundance: -
d_gene: TRBD2
j_gene: TRBJ2-2
CDR3aa: CASSLDELAGVTGELFF
CDR3nt: TGTGCCAGCAGCTTAGATGAACTAGCGGGAGTTACCGGGGAGCTGTTTTTT

v_gene: TRBV2
abundance: -
d_gene: -
j_gene: TRBJ2-5
CDR3aa: CASSVGGGQETQYF
CDR3nt: TGTGCCAGCAGTGTTGGCGGAGGTCAAGAGACCCAGTACTTC

v_gene: TRBV4-1
abundance: -
d_gene: -
j_gene: TRBJ1-3
CDR3aa: CASSQAERASGNTIYF
CDR3nt: TGCGCCAGCAGCCAAGCCGAGAGAGCCTCTGGAAACACCATATATTTT

v_gene: TRBV7-9
abundance: few
d_gene: -
j_gene: TRBJ1-6
CDR3aa: CASSQQGKPNSPLHF
CDR3nt: TGTGCCAGCAGCCAGCAGGGGAAACCTAATTCACCCCTCCACTTT

v_gene: TRBV2
abundance: few
d_gene: TRBD1
j_gene: TRBJ2-7
CDR3aa: CASSESRGPYEQYF
CDR3nt: TGTGCCAGCAGTGAATCCAGGGGGCCCTACGAGCAGTACTTC

v_gene: TRBV4-2
abundance: -
d_gene: TRBD2
j_gene: TRBJ2-2
CDR3aa: CASSQGGGSNTGELFF
CDR3nt: TGTGCCAGCAGCCAAGGGGGGGGGTCGAACACCGGGGAGCTGTTTTTT

v_gene: TRBV11-2
abundance: -
d_gene: TRBD2
j_gene: TRBJ2-3
CDR3aa: CASSLVIAGLTSTDTQYF
CDR3nt: TGTGCCAGCAGCTTAGTTATAGCGGGGTTAACTAGCACAGATACGCAGTATTTT

v_gene: TRBV5-1
abundance: -
d_gene: -
j_gene: TRBJ1-1
CDR3aa: CASSLEVGAEAFF
CDR3nt: TGCGCCAGCAGCTTGGAAGTTGGGGCTGAAGCTTTCTTT

v_gene: TRBV11-3
abundance: -
d_gene: -
j_gene: TRBJ2-5
CDR3aa: CASSTPAGGVGETQYF
CDR3nt: TGTGCCAGCAGCACCCCCGCCGGGGGAGTAGGAGAGACCCAGTACTTC

v_gene: TRBV7-9
abundance: -
d_gene: TRBD1
j_gene: TRBJ2-7
CDR3aa: CASSASQGAHEQYF
CDR3nt: TGTGCCAGCAGCGCGTCACAGGGGGCCCACGAGCAGTACTTC

v_gene: TRBV12-3/TRBV12-4
abundance: -
d_gene: -
j_gene: TRBJ2-1
CDR3aa: CASSLRDNEQFF
CDR3nt: TGTGCCAGCAGCCTCCGGGACAATGAGCAGTTCTTC

v_gene: TRBV19
abundance: -
d_gene: -
j_gene: TRBJ1-4
CDR3aa: CASSKDGATNEKLFF
CDR3nt: TGTGCCAGTAGTAAGGACGGGGCAACTAATGAAAAACTGTTTTTT

v_gene: TRBV5-4
abundance: -
d_gene: -
j_gene: TRBJ2-3
CDR3aa: CASSATLGIDTQYF
CDR3nt: TGTGCCAGCAGCGCGACACTAGGAATTGATACGCAGTATTTT

v_gene: TRBV2
abundance: -
d_gene: -
j_gene: TRBJ2-5
CDR3aa: CASSEAPGGETQYF
CDR3nt: TGTGCCAGCAGTGAAGCGCCAGGAGGAGAGACCCAGTACTTC

v_gene: TRBV7-2
abundance: -
d_gene: TRBD2
j_gene: TRBJ2-1
CDR3aa: CASSRTSGDNNEQFF
CDR3nt: TGTGCCAGCAGCCGGACTAGCGGGGACAACAATGAGCAGTTCTTC

v_gene: TRBV12-5
abundance: -
d_gene: TRBD1
j_gene: TRBJ2-1
CDR3aa: CASRTESRGILLSSYNEQFF
CDR3nt: TGTGCTAGTAGGACTGAGTCCAGGGGGATCCTATTAAGCTCCTACAATGAGCAGTTCTTC

v_gene: TRBV6-5
abundance: -
d_gene: -
j_gene: TRBJ2-5
CDR3aa: CASRLAAGMETQYF
CDR3nt: TGTGCCAGCAGGCTGGCTGCAGGGATGGAGACCCAGTACTTC

v_gene: TRBV4-2
abundance: few
d_gene: -
j_gene: TRBJ2-7
CDR3aa: CASSQVGNEQYF
CDR3nt: TGTGCCAGCAGCCAAGTAGGGAACGAGCAGTACTTC

v_gene: TRBV5-5
abundance: -
d_gene: -
j_gene: TRBJ2-2
CDR3aa: CASSLALFSTSGELFF
CDR3nt: TGTGCCAGCAGCTTGGCCTTGTTTAGCACGAGCGGGGAGCTGTTTTTT

v_gene: TRBV10-3
abundance: -
d_gene: -
j_gene: TRBJ2-3
CDR3aa: CAISQNRYGQKNTDTQYF
CDR3nt: TGTGCCATCAGCCAGAATCGGTACGGACAGAAAAACACAGATACGCAGTATTTT

v_gene: TRBV5-1
abundance: -
d_gene: -
j_gene: TRBJ2-3
CDR3aa: CASRIEVDTQYF
CDR3nt: TGCGCCAGCAGGATAGAAGTGGATACGCAGTATTTT

v_gene: TRBV5-5
abundance: -
d_gene: -
j_gene: TRBJ1-4
CDR3aa: CASSFSRTSNEKLFF
CDR3nt: TGTGCCAGCAGCTTTTCAAGGACCTCTAATGAAAAACTGTTTTTT

v_gene: TRBV19
abundance: -
d_gene: TRBD1
j_gene: TRBJ2-3
CDR3aa: CASSLTGLGDTQYF
CDR3nt: TGTGCCAGTAGCCTGACAGGGTTGGGAGATACGCAGTATTTT

v_gene: TRBV6-6
abundance: -
d_gene: -
j_gene: TRBJ2-5
CDR3aa: CASEGGRQETQYF
CDR3nt: TGTGCCAGCGAGGGGGGAAGGCAAGAGACCCAGTACTTC

v_gene: TRBV5-4
abundance: -
d_gene: TRBD2
j_gene: TRBJ2-7
CDR3aa: CASSFNSGGYEQYF
CDR3nt: TGTGCCAGCAGCTTTAATAGCGGGGGATACGAGCAGTACTTC

v_gene: TRBV11-2
abundance: -
d_gene: -
j_gene: TRBJ1-1
CDR3aa: CASSFSFLDTEAFF
CDR3nt: TGTGCCAGCAGCTTTTCATTCCTGGACACTGAAGCTTTCTTT

v_gene: TRBV7-9
abundance: -
d_gene: TRBD1
j_gene: TRBJ1-1
CDR3aa: CASSHRDRGNTEAFF
CDR3nt: TGTGCCAGCAGCCATCGCGACAGGGGGAACACTGAAGCTTTCTTT

v_gene: TRBV2
abundance: -
d_gene: -
j_gene: TRBJ1-1
CDR3aa: CASSAVGLTEAFF
CDR3nt: TGTGCCAGTTCGGCCGTGGGGTTGACTGAAGCTTTCTTT

v_gene: TRBV4-1
abundance: few
d_gene: TRBD1
j_gene: TRBJ2-7
CDR3aa: CASSPWTGTANEQYF
CDR3nt: TGCGCCAGCAGCCCCTGGACAGGGACTGCGAACGAGCAGTACTTC

v_gene: TRBV20-1
abundance: -
d_gene: -
j_gene: TRBJ2-1
CDR3aa: CSASNRAGLSFNEQFF
CDR3nt: TGCAGTGCTAGTAACCGAGCAGGCTTATCGTTCAATGAGCAGTTCTTC

v_gene: TRBV7-8
abundance: -
d_gene: TRBD1
j_gene: TRBJ1-3
CDR3aa: CASSYQGAGNTIYF
CDR3nt: TGTGCCAGCAGCTATCAGGGGGCAGGAAACACCATATATTTT

v_gene: TRBV24-1
abundance: -
d_gene: -
j_gene: TRBJ2-2
CDR3aa: CATSGLATGELFF
CDR3nt: TGTGCCACCAGTGGTTTAGCCACCGGGGAGCTGTTTTTT